This TCR beta chain was sequenced for a study of cytomegalovirus exposure and HLA in healthy donors. Study-level points and caveats: Analysis was carried out at a later point, and it linked a missense DCLRE1C variant to TCR beta V- and J-gene trimming. When a later analysis compared HLA-associated TCR beta chains with equally common others, the HLA-associated chains turned out to be more clonally expanded and to have lower generation probabilities. Evidence from a later analysis indicated that most CMV-associated TCR beta chains looked HLA-restricted.

When sampled, the donors appeared nominally healthy, though they likely had unrecorded immune exposures. About this clone itself: The target antigen is unknown.

The study ran its PCR with 60 Vbeta and 13 Jbeta primers. The protocol was immunoSEQ multiplex PCR, while the TCRdb copy is restricted to in-frame clones and leaves out a portion. The table includes about 150,000 clones, 70% to 90% detected once. Material for sequencing was PBMCs. The receptor was isolated from a woman aged 40 to 50 in good health and CMV-seropositive.

The CDR3 nucleotides are TGTGCCAGCAGCTGGTCTCTAGCGGGGGTCTCCTACGAGCAGTACTTC. It specifies CASSWSLAGVSYEQYF. J is TRBJ2-7 and V is TRBV5-6; 10 nucleotides match TRBD2. Germline-derived CDR1 and CDR2 are SGHDT and YYEEEE. The V gene end was trimmed by 3 bases and the J gene end by 0 bases; junction bases not matched to a gene: 6. The CDR3 length is 16 residues.